This is a list of T cell receptor beta chains from one sample in a study of blood T cell repertoires in COVID-19. Clones were sequenced by immunoSEQ multiplex PCR, and TCRdb holds only the in-frame ones, with some missing. The sample holds 200,000 to 300,000 clones, 75% to 85% seen once. The material sequenced was peripheral blood. Receptors originate from an older woman with acute or convalescent COVID-19. The CDR3 runs from the conserved cysteine through the conserved F or W. A D gene is named only where the DNA matches it firmly. Clone size is not always given. Where it is, it says once, few, many or a class for expanded clones.

D: .
J: TRBJ2-7
size: .
V: TRBV20-1
CDR3: CSASKGDYEQYF
DNA: TGCAGTGCTAGTAAAGGGGACTACGAGCAGTACTTC

D: .
J: TRBJ1-2
size: few
V: TRBV2
CDR3: CASSVLHRGGDYGYTF
DNA: TGTGCCAGCAGTGTTCTCCATCGGGGGGGAGACTATGGCTACACCTTC

D: TRBD1
J: TRBJ1-2
size: .
V: TRBV27
CDR3: CASSLGGRSGYTF
DNA: TGTGCCAGCAGCCTAGGGGGCAGATCTGGCTACACCTTC

D: .
J: TRBJ2-7
size: .
V: TRBV10-3
CDR3: CAISESGSPYEQYF
DNA: TGTGCCATCAGTGAATCCGGGAGCCCCTACGAGCAGTACTTC

D: .
J: TRBJ1-2
size: .
V: TRBV10-3
CDR3: CAIRGGVRGGYTF
DNA: TGTGCCATCAGGGGAGGGGTCAGAGGCGGCTACACCTTC

D: TRBD1
J: TRBJ2-7
size: .
V: TRBV28
CDR3: CASSPTGSLPYEQYF
DNA: TGTGCCAGCAGCCCGACAGGGTCCCTCCCCTACGAGCAGTACTTC

D: TRBD2
J: TRBJ2-7
size: few
V: TRBV11-3
CDR3: CASSPSGGGYEQYF
DNA: TGTGCCAGCAGCCCAAGCGGGGGGGGCTACGAGCAGTACTTC

D: .
J: TRBJ2-5
size: .
V: TRBV7-6
CDR3: CASSLEGFSETQYF
DNA: TGTGCCAGCAGCTTAGAGGGGTTTTCTGAGACCCAGTACTTC

D: TRBD1
J: TRBJ1-5
size: .
V: TRBV3-1/TRBV3-2
CDR3: CASSQELSQQGAGNQPQHF
DNA: TGTGCCAGCAGCCAAGAATTGTCCCAACAGGGGGCTGGCAATCAGCCCCAGCATTTT

D: TRBD1
J: TRBJ1-1
size: .
V: TRBV6-2/TRBV6-3
CDR3: CASSYHADRGYTEAFF
DNA: TGTGCCAGCAGTTACCACGCGGACAGGGGTTACACTGAAGCTTTCTTT

D: .
J: TRBJ2-7
size: .
V: TRBV6-6
CDR3: CASSFTRDFHEQYF
DNA: TGTGCCAGCAGTTTCACGCGGGATTTTCACGAGCAGTACTTC